Listed below are T cell receptor beta chains from one sample, sequenced in a study of blood T cell repertoires in COVID-19. Assay used: immunoSEQ multiplex PCR; TCRdb lists only in-frame clones, some missing. The sample yields about 240,000 clones, roughly 86% seen once. The source material was peripheral blood. These receptors all stem from a woman aged 25 to 45 who had recovered from COVID-19. CDR3s include the opening cysteine and the closing phenylalanine or tryptophan. A D gene is named only where the DNA matches it firmly. The size field is filled for only some rows; it gives once, few, many or a size class.

v_call	d_call	j_call	clone_size	cdr3_nt	cdr3_aa
TRBV7-9	TRBD2	TRBJ2-5	NA	TGTGCCAGCACCCCAATTGGGGGGGGCCAAGAGACCCAGTACTTC	CASTPIGGGQETQYF
TRBV5-4	TRBD1	TRBJ2-7	NA	TGTGCCAGCAGCTTGCCGGGACAGGGGGCCTACGAGCAGTACTTC	CASSLPGQGAYEQYF
TRBV7-6	NA	TRBJ2-2	medium-sized	TGTGCCAGCAGCTTATCATGGCGAGGCGGGACCGGGGAGCTGTTTTTT	CASSLSWRGGTGELFF
TRBV7-9	NA	TRBJ2-7	NA	TGTGCCAGCAGCTTTGATAGCACTCCTACGAGCACCGTATTCTTC	CASSFDSTPTSTVFF
TRBV6-4	NA	TRBJ2-1	NA	TGTGCCAGCAGTATTACAGCTTACAATGAGCAGTTCTTC	CASSITAYNEQFF
TRBV6-1	TRBD1	TRBJ1-4	NA	TGTGCCAGCAGTGAGGTGCCGGGACAGTTTTTGGAAAAACTGTTTTTT	CASSEVPGQFLEKLFF
TRBV6-6	TRBD1	TRBJ2-7	NA	TGTGCCAGCAGCGTCGGACAGGGGGCATCCTACGAGCAGTACTTC	CASSVGQGASYEQYF
TRBV19	TRBD1	TRBJ2-6	once	TGTGCCAGTAGTCGACAGGGTTTCGGGGCCAACGTCCTGACTTTC	CASSRQGFGANVLTF
TRBV14	TRBD1	TRBJ1-1	NA	TGTGCCAGCAGCCCCCCCCAGGGACAGGGGGCAACTGAAGCTTTCTTT	CASSPPQGQGATEAFF
TRBV29-1	NA	TRBJ1-1	NA	TGCAGCGTCTACAGGGTCCTGAACACTGAAGCTTTCTTT	CSVYRVLNTEAFF
TRBV4-2	NA	TRBJ2-3	NA	TGTGCCAGCAGCCAAGGACCCGGGGAATTCACAGATACGCAGTATTTT	CASSQGPGEFTDTQYF
TRBV6-1	NA	TRBJ1-5	NA	TGTGCCAGCAGTGAAGTGGGAGTTTTCAATCAGCCCCAGCATTTT	CASSEVGVFNQPQHF
TRBV3-1/TRBV3-2	NA	TRBJ2-2	many	TGTGCCAGCAGCCAAGAACGGTGGGGGCTGAACACCGGGGAGCTGTTTTTT	CASSQERWGLNTGELFF
TRBV3-1/TRBV3-2	NA	TRBJ1-1	NA	TGTGCCAGCAGCCAAGGGGGAGTTTCAAACACTGAAGCTTTCTTT	CASSQGGVSNTEAFF
TRBV7-3	NA	TRBJ1-1	NA	TGTGCCAGCAGCTCTCAGGGTGGTTATACTGAAGCTTTCTTT	CASSSQGGYTEAFF
TRBV5-1	NA	TRBJ1-4	NA	TGCGCCAGCAGCTTGAGAACAGACGGATGGGAAAAACTGTTTTTT	CASSLRTDGWEKLFF
TRBV29-1	NA	TRBJ1-1	NA	TGCAGCGTACGAGGGACTGAAGCTTTCTTT	CSVRGTEAFF
TRBV30	TRBD1	TRBJ1-2	once	TGTGCCTGGAGTGGTATGGCAGGGGGCACCGGCTACACCTTC	CAWSGMAGGTGYTF
TRBV5-1	NA	TRBJ2-7	NA	TGCGCCAGCAGCTTGGGACAAGAGGGCGAGCAGTACTTC	CASSLGQEGEQYF
TRBV9	NA	TRBJ2-3	NA	TGTGCCAGCAGCGTTGGCTTTGGTTCAGATACGCAGTATTTT	CASSVGFGSDTQYF
TRBV18	TRBD1	TRBJ1-1	NA	TGTGCCAGCTCAGCCTACGGACAGGGAGGTACTGAAGCTTTCTTT	CASSAYGQGGTEAFF
TRBV5-1	NA	TRBJ2-2	NA	TGCGCCAGCAGCTTCTACGGGCGGGACACCGGGGAGCTGTTTTTT	CASSFYGRDTGELFF
TRBV2	NA	TRBJ1-4	NA	TGTGCCAGCAGTGAATATGGGACACCGGGTGAAAAACTGTTTTTT	CASSEYGTPGEKLFF
TRBV6-1	NA	TRBJ1-5	NA	TGTGCCAGCAGTGAAGACAGTTCCGGCAATCAGCCCCAGCATTTT	CASSEDSSGNQPQHF
TRBV7-3	NA	TRBJ2-3	NA	TGTGCCAGCACTGCCGGCGGGGGCTTAGATACGCAGTATTTT	CASTAGGGLDTQYF
TRBV18	NA	TRBJ2-7	NA	TGTGCCAGCTCATCGTTAGTAAACTACGAGCAGTACTTC	CASSSLVNYEQYF
TRBV19	NA	TRBJ1-5	NA	TGTGCCACCCGTTCCCTCAATCAGCCCCAGCATTTT	CATRSLNQPQHF
TRBV2	NA	TRBJ1-2	NA	TGTGCCAGCCTACAGGAGATTAACTATGGCTACACCTTC	CASLQEINYGYTF
TRBV9	TRBD1	TRBJ2-7	NA	TGTGCCAGCAGCGTAGGACAGGGCGGAGAGCAGTACTTC	CASSVGQGGEQYF
TRBV14	TRBD2	TRBJ2-7	NA	TGTGCCAGCAGCCAATTAGCGGGGGGTTTGTACGAGCAGTACTTC	CASSQLAGGLYEQYF
TRBV7-7	TRBD2	TRBJ2-5	NA	TGTGCCAGCAGCTTGGGGGGGCGACTAGCGCAAGAGACCCAGTACTTC	CASSLGGRLAQETQYF
TRBV4-1	NA	TRBJ1-6	NA	TGCGCCAGCAGCCAAGTCGGAGGGAATTCACCCCTCCACTTT	CASSQVGGNSPLHF
TRBV4-3	TRBD1	TRBJ1-2	once	TGCGCCAGCAGCCAGTACGAAGGGACAGGGACCGGCTACACCTTC	CASSQYEGTGTGYTF
TRBV12-2	NA	TRBJ1-2	few	TGTGCAAGTCGCCCCGGTCTGGGGGAGGGCCAGGCCCTATTCGGTGGCTACACCTTC	CASRPGLGEGQALFGGYTF
TRBV5-1	NA	TRBJ2-1	once	TGCGCCAGCAGCTTGATCTCAGACTCCTACAATGAGCAGTTCTTC	CASSLISDSYNEQFF
TRBV6-2/TRBV6-3	TRBD1	TRBJ2-5	NA	TGTGCCAGCAGTAACCGGGACAGCCAGTACTTC	CASSNRDSQYF
TRBV5-1	TRBD2	TRBJ2-1	once	TGCGCCAGCAGCTCCCCCCCGACTAGCGGGACCTCCTACAATGAGCAGTTCTTC	CASSSPPTSGTSYNEQFF
TRBV11-2	NA	TRBJ1-3	few	TGTGCCAGCAGCTTAGATCCTCCGGGGGGGATTGGAAACACCATATATTTT	CASSLDPPGGIGNTIYF
TRBV6-5	NA	TRBJ2-3	few	TGTGCCAGCAGCCTCGTGGGGCGCACAGATACGCAGTATTTT	CASSLVGRTDTQYF
TRBV12-3/TRBV12-4	TRBD1	TRBJ1-2	NA	TGTGCCAGCAGCAAGGGACAGGGTAGTGGCTACACCTTC	CASSKGQGSGYTF
TRBV14	TRBD1	TRBJ1-6	NA	TGTGCCAGCAGCCAGGGACAGGGGTGGTCACCCCTCCACTTT	CASSQGQGWSPLHF
TRBV6-6	TRBD1	TRBJ1-5	once	TGTGCCAGCAGTTACTCCCCGGGACAGGGTGTTCAGCCCCAGCATTTT	CASSYSPGQGVQPQHF
TRBV5-5	NA	TRBJ2-6	NA	TGTGCCAGCAGCCGGGTAGCCTCTGGGGCCAACGTCCTGACTTTC	CASSRVASGANVLTF
TRBV5-1	TRBD2	TRBJ2-5	NA	TGCGCCAGCAGCTTGACCCCGGGGGGATTAGAGACCCAGTACTTC	CASSLTPGGLETQYF
TRBV5-1	TRBD2	TRBJ2-3	NA	TGCGCCAGCAGCTTGTATAGCGGGGGGTACACAGATACGCAGTATTTT	CASSLYSGGYTDTQYF